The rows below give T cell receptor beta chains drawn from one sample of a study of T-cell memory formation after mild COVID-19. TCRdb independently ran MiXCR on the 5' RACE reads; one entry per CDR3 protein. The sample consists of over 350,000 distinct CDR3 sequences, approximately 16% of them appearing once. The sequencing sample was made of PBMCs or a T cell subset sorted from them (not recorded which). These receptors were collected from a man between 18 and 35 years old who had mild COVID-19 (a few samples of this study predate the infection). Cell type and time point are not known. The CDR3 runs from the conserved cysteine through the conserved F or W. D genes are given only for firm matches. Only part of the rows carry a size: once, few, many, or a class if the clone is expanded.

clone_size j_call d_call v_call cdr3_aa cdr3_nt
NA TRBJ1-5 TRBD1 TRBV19 CASRIGTGNQPQHF TGTGCCAGTAGGATCGGGACAGGGAATCAGCCCCAGCATTTT
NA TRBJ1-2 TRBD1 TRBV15 CATSRGQGNGYTF TGTGCCACCAGCAGAGGACAGGGAAATGGCTACACCTTC
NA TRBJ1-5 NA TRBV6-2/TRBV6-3 CASSYSIWRPSNQPQHF TGTGCCAGCAGTTACTCGATTTGGCGGCCTAGCAATCAGCCCCAGCATTTT
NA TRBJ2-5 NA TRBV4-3 CASSPGPKKTQYF TGCGCCAGCAGCCCGGGCCCAAAGAAGACCCAGTACTTC
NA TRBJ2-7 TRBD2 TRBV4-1 CASSQTSGGLSYEQYF TGCGCCAGCAGCCAGACTAGCGGGGGTTTATCCTACGAGCAGTACTTC
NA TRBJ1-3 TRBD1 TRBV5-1 CASSWGTDSGNTIYF TGCGCCAGCAGCTGGGGGACAGACTCTGGAAACACCATATATTTT
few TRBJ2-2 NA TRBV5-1 CASSSQGGESGELFF TGCGCCAGCAGCTCACAGGGAGGGGAGTCCGGGGAGCTGTTTTTT
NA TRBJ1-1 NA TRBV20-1 CSAKGMNTEAFF TGCAGTGCTAAGGGAATGAACACTGAAGCTTTCTTT
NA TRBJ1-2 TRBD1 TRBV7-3 CASSSTPGTESPYGYTF TGTGCCAGCAGCTCAACCCCCGGGACAGAGTCCCCCTATGGCTACACCTTC
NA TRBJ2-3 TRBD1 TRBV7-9 CASSSGQTSTDTQYF TGTGCCAGCAGCTCGGGACAGACTAGCACAGATACGCAGTATTTT
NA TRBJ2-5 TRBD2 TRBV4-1 CASCQGPLAGTQYF TGCGCCAGCTGCCAAGGGCCCCTAGCGGGGACCCAGTACTTC
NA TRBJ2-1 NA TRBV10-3 CAISGGVGSYNEQFF TGTGCCATCAGTGGGGGCGTGGGCTCCTACAATGAGCAGTTCTTC
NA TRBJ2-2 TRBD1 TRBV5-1 CASSLGAGTDLGELFF TGCGCCAGCAGCTTGGGGGCCGGGACAGACCTCGGGGAGCTGTTTTTT
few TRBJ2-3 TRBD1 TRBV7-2 CASSLGYWAGGGWTDTQYF TGTGCCAGCAGCTTAGGGTACTGGGCAGGGGGCGGGTGGACAGATACGCAGTATTTT
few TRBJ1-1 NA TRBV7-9 CASTPPGNTEAFF TGTGCCAGCACTCCCCCGGGGAACACTGAAGCTTTCTTT
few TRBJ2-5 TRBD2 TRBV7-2 CASRSSGTQKRAQYF TGTGCCAGCAGGTCCAGCGGGACTCAGAAAAGGGCCCAGTACTTC
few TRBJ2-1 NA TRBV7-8 CASSLPRRGSPYNEQFF TGTGCCAGCAGCTTACCGCGTCGAGGGAGCCCCTACAATGAGCAGTTCTTC
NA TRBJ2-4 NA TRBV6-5 CASSYGAGNIQYF TGTGCCAGCAGCTACGGGGCGGGGAACATTCAGTACTTC
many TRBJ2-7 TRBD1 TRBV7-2 CASSPTGGYEQYF TGTGCCAGCAGTCCCACAGGGGGCTACGAGCAGTACTTC
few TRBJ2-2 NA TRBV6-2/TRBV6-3 CASSYVPGQVGELFF TGTGCCAGCAGTTACGTGCCAGGGCAGGTCGGGGAGCTGTTTTTT
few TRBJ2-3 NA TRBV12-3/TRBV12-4 CASRAGDTQYF TGTGCCAGCAGGGCCGGGGATACGCAGTATTTT
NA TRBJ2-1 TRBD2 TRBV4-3 CASSTLAAKFDEQFF TGCGCCAGCAGCACTCTAGCGGCCAAGTTCGATGAGCAGTTCTTC
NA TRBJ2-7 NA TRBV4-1 CASSQVPTAAYEQYF TGCGCCAGCAGCCAAGTCCCAACAGCGGCCTACGAGCAGTACTTC
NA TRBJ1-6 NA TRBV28 CASSLGAGNSPLHF TGTGCCAGCAGTTTGGGGGCAGGAAATTCACCCCTCCACTTT
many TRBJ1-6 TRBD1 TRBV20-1 CSAGDSRSPLHF TGCAGTGCTGGGGACAGTCGGTCACCCCTCCACTTT
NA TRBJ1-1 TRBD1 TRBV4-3 CASSQAQGADTEAFF TGCGCCAGCAGCCAAGCACAGGGGGCGGACACTGAAGCTTTCTTT
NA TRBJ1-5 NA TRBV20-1 CSAPPTAYSNQPQHF TGCAGTGCTCCCCCGACAGCTTATAGCAATCAGCCCCAGCATTTT
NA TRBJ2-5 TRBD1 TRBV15 CATRKGQGEGQETQYF TGTGCCACCAGAAAGGGACAGGGGGAAGGACAAGAGACCCAGTACTTC
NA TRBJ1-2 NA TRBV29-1 CSVEDLGKTNYGYTF TGCAGCGTTGAAGACCTTGGAAAGACTAACTATGGCTACACCTTC
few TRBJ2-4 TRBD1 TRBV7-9 CASANRDRGFLPAFQQGDIQYF TGTGCCAGCGCAAACCGGGACAGGGGCTTCCTACCCGCTTTCCAACAAGGGGACATTCAGTACTTC
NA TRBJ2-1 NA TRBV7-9 CASSSNGQNPYNEQFF TGTGCCAGCAGCTCGAATGGCCAGAACCCTTACAATGAGCAGTTCTTC
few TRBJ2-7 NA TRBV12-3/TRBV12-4 CASSLSLVSYEQYF TGTGCCAGCAGTTTATCGCTAGTCTCCTACGAGCAGTACTTC
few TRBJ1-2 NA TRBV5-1 CASSPERGHDGYTF TGCGCCAGCAGCCCGGAACGGGGACACGACGGCTACACCTTC
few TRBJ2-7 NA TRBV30 CAWRSGYEQYF TGTGCCTGGAGGTCGGGCTACGAGCAGTACTTC
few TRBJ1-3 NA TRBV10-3 CAISSTGAGGNTIYF TGTGCCATCAGTAGTACGGGGGCCGGAGGAAACACCATATATTTT
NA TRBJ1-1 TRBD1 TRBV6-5 CASSPNPGTGYFRNTEAFF TGTGCCAGCAGCCCTAATCCCGGGACAGGGTATTTTCGGAACACTGAAGCTTTCTTT
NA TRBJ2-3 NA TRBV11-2 CASSQSGLDTQYF TGTGCCAGCAGCCAAAGTGGGCTAGATACGCAGTATTTT
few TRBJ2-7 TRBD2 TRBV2 CASSVAGGHPEQYF TGTGCCAGCAGTGTAGCGGGGGGACACCCCGAGCAGTACTTC
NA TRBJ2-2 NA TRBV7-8 CASTQLAVGQYTGELFF TGTGCCAGCACCCAATTGGCGGTAGGACAGTACACCGGGGAGCTGTTTTTT
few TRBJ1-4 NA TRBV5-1 CASSLPTGMATNEKLFF TGCGCCAGCAGCCTCCCAACAGGGATGGCAACTAATGAAAAACTGTTTTTT
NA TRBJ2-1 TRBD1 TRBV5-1 CASSLRGTGVDEQFF TGCGCCAGCAGCTTGCGTGGGACAGGGGTAGATGAGCAGTTCTTC
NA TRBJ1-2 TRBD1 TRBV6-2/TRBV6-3 CASSLLLGTGPNYGYTF TGTGCCAGCAGTTTACTTCTCGGGACAGGGCCCAACTATGGCTACACCTTC
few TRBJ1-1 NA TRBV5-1 CASSPPPPTQGRKAFF TGCGCCAGCAGCCCCCCGCCTCCCACGCAGGGGCGGAAAGCTTTCTTT
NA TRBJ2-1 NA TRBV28 CASDPGQSYNEQFF TGTGCCAGCGACCCGGGTCAGTCCTACAATGAGCAGTTCTTC
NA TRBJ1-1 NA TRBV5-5 CASSLVMGAGDFF TGTGCCAGCAGCTTGGTTATGGGGGCAGGAGATTTCTTT
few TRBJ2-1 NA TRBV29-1 CSVEVSSYNEQFF TGCAGCGTTGAAGTTAGCTCCTACAATGAGCAGTTCTTC
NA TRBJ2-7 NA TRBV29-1 CSAETGAPYEQYF TGCAGCGCCGAGACGGGCGCCCCCTACGAGCAGTACTTC
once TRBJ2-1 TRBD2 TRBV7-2 CASSLSGVWNNEQFF TGTGCCAGCAGTCTTAGCGGGGTATGGAACAATGAGCAGTTCTTC
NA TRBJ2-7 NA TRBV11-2 CASSATGPTSSYEQYF TGTGCCAGCAGCGCGACCGGGCCTACCAGCTCCTACGAGCAGTACTTC
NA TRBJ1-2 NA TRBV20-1 CSARPGHFYGYTF TGCAGTGCTAGACCGGGACACTTCTATGGCTACACCTTC
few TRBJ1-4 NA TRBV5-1 CASSLDSNNEKLFF TGCGCCAGCAGCTTGGACAGCAATAATGAAAAACTGTTTTTT
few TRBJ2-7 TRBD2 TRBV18 CASSPLSGGSGEQYF TGTGCCAGCTCACCACTGAGCGGGGGTTCGGGCGAGCAGTACTTC
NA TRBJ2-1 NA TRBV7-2 CASRTGPGEQFF TGTGCCAGCAGGACAGGTCCCGGTGAGCAGTTCTTC
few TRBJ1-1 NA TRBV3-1 CASSQERSRANTEAFF TGTGCCAGCAGCCAAGAGCGGAGCAGGGCGAACACTGAAGCTTTCTTT
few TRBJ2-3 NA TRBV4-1 CASSLRAITDTQYF TGCGCCAGCAGCCTCCGGGCGATCACAGATACGCAGTATTTT
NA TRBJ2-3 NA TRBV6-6 CASSKTHPSTDTQYF TGTGCCAGCAGTAAGACACATCCTAGCACAGATACGCAGTATTTT
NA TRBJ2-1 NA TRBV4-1 CASSQTGNEQFF TGCGCCAGCAGCCAAACAGGGAATGAGCAGTTCTTC
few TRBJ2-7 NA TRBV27 CASSLSSDYEQYF TGTGCCAGCAGTTTATCTTCGGACTACGAGCAGTACTTC